This TCR beta chain was captured by sequencing in a study of shared clonotypes between healthy human individuals. Study summary: Three CD4 naive, three CD4 memory, two CD8 naive and one CD8 memory plate were used per donor.

Germline-derived CDR1 and CDR2 are PRHDT and FYEKMQ (reference sequence). The CDR3 consists of 12 residues. The V end lost 3 bases, the J end lost 1 base, and 2 bases lay between the germline ends. General study results and limits: Rarefaction curves obtained for sorted subsets showed sequencing incomplete despite large depth.

Per the study methods: Without quality scores, immunoSEQ junctional reads could not be filtered like full-length reads. The assay was immunoSEQ multiplex PCR, and TCRdb's table has in-frame clones only and misses some. The V and J calls and clone size were taken over from that table, and D and trimming were inferred from the DNA. The repertoire holds around 1.9 million clones, with 85% to 95% as singletons. A word on this clone: Antigen specificity is unknown. The sample carries other DNA sequences with the same CDR3.

Naive CD8 isolation took CD45RO-negative cells positively selected for CCR7 and excluded terminally differentiated effector memory CD45RA+ cells. The sequenced material came from naive CD8+ T cells from PBMCs. This clonotype was sampled from a young man in good health. Some clones in this sample may be carry-over from other donors' samples. The J gene is TRBJ2-3, the V gene TRBV13; D call uncertain. The CDR3 DNA is TGTGCCAGCAGCTTTGGCACAGATACGCAGTATTTT. Protein sequence: CASSFGTDTQYF.